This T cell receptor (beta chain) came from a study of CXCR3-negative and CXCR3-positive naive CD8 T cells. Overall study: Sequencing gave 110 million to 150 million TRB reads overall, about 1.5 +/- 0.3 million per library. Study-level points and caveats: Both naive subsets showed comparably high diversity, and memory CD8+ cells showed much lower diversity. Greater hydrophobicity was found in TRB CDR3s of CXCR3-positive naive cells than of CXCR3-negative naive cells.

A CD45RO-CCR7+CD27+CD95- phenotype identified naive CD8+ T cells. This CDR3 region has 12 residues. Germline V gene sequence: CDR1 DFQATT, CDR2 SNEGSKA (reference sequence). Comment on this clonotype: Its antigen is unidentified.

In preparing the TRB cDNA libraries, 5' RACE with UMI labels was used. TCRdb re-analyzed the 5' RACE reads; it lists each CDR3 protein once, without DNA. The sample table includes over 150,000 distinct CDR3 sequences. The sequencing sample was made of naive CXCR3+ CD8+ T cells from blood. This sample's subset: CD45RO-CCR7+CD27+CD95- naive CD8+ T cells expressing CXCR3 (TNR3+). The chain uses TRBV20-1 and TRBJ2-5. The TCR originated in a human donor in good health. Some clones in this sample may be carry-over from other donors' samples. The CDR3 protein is CSAWRRQETQYF.